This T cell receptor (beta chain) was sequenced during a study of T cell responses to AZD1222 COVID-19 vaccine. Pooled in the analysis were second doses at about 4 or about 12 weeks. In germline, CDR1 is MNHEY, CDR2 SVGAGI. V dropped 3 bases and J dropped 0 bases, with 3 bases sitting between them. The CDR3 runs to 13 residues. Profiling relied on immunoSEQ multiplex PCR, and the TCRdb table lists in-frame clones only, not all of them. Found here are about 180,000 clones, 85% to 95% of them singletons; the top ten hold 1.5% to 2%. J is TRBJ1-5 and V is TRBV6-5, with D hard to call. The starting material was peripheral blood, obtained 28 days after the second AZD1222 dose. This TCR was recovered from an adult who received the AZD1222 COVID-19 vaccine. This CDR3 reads CASSYNSNQPQHF. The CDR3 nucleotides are TGTGCCAGCAGTTATAATAGCAATCAGCCCCAGCATTTT.